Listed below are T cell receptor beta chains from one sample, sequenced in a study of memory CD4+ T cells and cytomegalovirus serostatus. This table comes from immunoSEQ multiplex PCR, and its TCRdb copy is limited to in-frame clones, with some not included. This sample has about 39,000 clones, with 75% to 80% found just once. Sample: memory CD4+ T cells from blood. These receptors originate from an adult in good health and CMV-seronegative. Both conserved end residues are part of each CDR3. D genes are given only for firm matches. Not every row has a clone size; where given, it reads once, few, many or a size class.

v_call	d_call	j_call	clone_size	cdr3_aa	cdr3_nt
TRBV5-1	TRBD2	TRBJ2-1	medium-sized	CASSLRTSGNNEQFF	TGCGCCAGCAGCTTGCGGACTAGCGGAAACAATGAGCAGTTCTTC
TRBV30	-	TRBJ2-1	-	CAWSVGGEQFF	TGTGCCTGGAGTGTGGGAGGTGAGCAGTTCTTC
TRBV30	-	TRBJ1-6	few	CAWSEPNSPLHF	TGTGCCTGGAGCGAACCTAATTCACCCCTCCACTTT
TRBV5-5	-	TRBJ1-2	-	CASSPSGQTNYGYTF	TGTGCCAGCAGCCCCTCAGGGCAGACTAACTATGGCTACACCTTC
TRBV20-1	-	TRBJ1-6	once	CKGSRSPLHF	TGCAAAGGTTCACGCTCACCCCTCCACTTT
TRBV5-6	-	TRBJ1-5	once	CASSRTRNQLQHF	TGTGCCAGCAGCAGGACACGCAATCAGCTCCAGCATTTT
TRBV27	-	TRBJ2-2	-	CASRTGAGELFF	TGTGCCAGCAGAACCGGGGCCGGGGAGCTGTTTTTT
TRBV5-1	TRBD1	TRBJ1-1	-	CASSLDRGRGEAFF	TGCGCCAGCAGCTTAGACAGGGGGCGAGGTGAAGCTTTCTTT
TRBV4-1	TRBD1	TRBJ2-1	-	CASSRDRGAYNEQFF	TGCGCCAGCAGCCGGGACAGGGGGGCCTACAATGAGCAGTTCTTC
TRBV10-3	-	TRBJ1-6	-	CAISDGLNYNSPLHF	TGTGCCATCAGCGACGGACTGAATTATAATTCACCCCTCCACTTT
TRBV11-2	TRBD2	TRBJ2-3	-	CASSPTGLAWADTQYF	TGTGCCAGCAGCCCAACGGGACTAGCATGGGCAGATACGCAGTATTTT
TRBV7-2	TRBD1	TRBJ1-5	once	CASSAMTGWGVNSNQPQHF	TGTGCCAGCAGCGCTATGACAGGGTGGGGGGTCAATAGCAATCAGCCCCAGCATTTT
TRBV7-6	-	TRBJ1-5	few	CASSPERQVRGSNQPQHF	TGTGCCAGCAGCCCAGAAAGACAGGTGCGAGGGAGCAATCAGCCCCAGCATTTT
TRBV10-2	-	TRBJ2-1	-	CASSVRVNEQFF	TGCGCCAGCAGTGTTCGGGTTAATGAGCAGTTCTTC
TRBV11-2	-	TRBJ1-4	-	CASGHPTNEKLFF	TGTGCCAGCGGCCACCCAACTAATGAAAAACTGTTTTTT
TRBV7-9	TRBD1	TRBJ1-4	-	CASSLSMRTGTNEKLFF	TGTGCCAGCAGCTTAAGTATGAGGACAGGGACTAATGAAAAACTGTTTTTT
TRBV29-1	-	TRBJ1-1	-	CSVASPGGTEAFF	TGCAGCGTGGCCAGCCCCGGCGGCACTGAAGCTTTCTTT
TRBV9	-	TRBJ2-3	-	CASSSRYATDTQYF	TGTGCCAGCAGCTCTCGCTACGCCACAGATACGCAGTATTTT
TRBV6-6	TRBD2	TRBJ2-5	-	CASAGGKETQYF	TGTGCCAGCGCGGGAGGGAAAGAGACCCAGTACTTC
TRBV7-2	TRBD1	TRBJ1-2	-	CASSYDRDYGYTF	TGTGCCAGCAGCTATGACAGGGACTATGGCTACACCTTC
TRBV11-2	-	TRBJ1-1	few	CASSLRQGNTEAFF	TGTGCCAGCAGCTTACGGCAGGGGAACACTGAAGCTTTCTTT